This TCR beta chain was retrieved from a study of regulatory and conventional T cells in RAG deficiency. Points from the study as a whole: Omenn patients showed >80% Treg-Tconv overlap and shorter CDR3 lengths. Omenn syndrome and CID/AS patients had 85 to 100-fold fewer unique Treg TCR beta sequences, versus around 9.4-fold elsewhere. Control T-cell subsets had markedly higher Shannon entropy and lower Simpson indices than RAG-deficient patients.

The assay was immunoSEQ multiplex PCR, and TCRdb's table has in-frame clones only and misses some. This sample carries fewer than 35,000 clones, around 91% of them seen once, and the ten largest clones take roughly 15%. A remark on this clone: Its antigen is unidentified.

The sample also formed part of further work on regulatory T cells. That report adds: The PCR used 52 TRBV and 13 TRBJ primers. Patient repertoires had restricted TRB V-J pairs and skewed V and J usage, most in Tregs.

The clonotype comes from a human donor in good health. Sequencing used CD8+ T cells sorted from blood.

The CDR3 region has the DNA TGTGCCAGCAGCACGACTCCTGAAGCTTTCTTT. Its protein product is CASSTTPEAFF. The rearrangement joins TRBV7-9 to TRBJ1-1; D is uncertain. The length of the CDR3 is 11 residues. V lost 5 bases, J lost 6 bases, and 7 bases lay in between. The V gene's germline CDR1 is SEHNR and CDR2 FQNEAQ (reference sequence).